The entry that follows covers one TCR beta chain sequence. The antigen is undetermined. The PCR was carried out with 60 Vbeta primers and 13 Jbeta primers. The repertoire was sequenced with immunoSEQ multiplex PCR; TCRdb's copy has only in-frame clones and lacks some. The table lists fewer than 150,000 clones, 80% of them singletons. This specimen comes from a study of cytomegalovirus exposure and HLA in healthy donors. Looking at the study overall: Among the approximately 370 donors who were genotyped, approximately 84% fell in the genetic ancestry cluster that is associated with self-reported Caucasian donors. General study findings and limits: Per a later analysis, about 17,000 TCR beta sequences showed association with HLA alleles at 0.05 false discovery rate. A few V segments could not be told apart, such as TRBV6-2 and TRBV6-3, and were left out.

Germline values: CDR1 MGHRA, CDR2 YSYEKL. V was pared by 1 base and J by 0 bases, with 11 bases between. The CDR3 loop spans 16 amino acids. The chain links TRBV4-1 to TRBJ2-3; maybe TRBD2 (6 bases). Sequenced sample: PBMCs. The sequence was collected from a female donor in good health and CMV-seropositive. CDR3 residues: CASSQAKGTSTDTQYF. The DNA of the CDR3 is TGCGCCAGCAGCCAAGCGAAGGGGACTAGCACAGATACGCAGTATTTT.